This is a list of T cell receptor beta chains from one sample in a study of blood T cell repertoires in COVID-19. Here immunoSEQ multiplex PCR was the method, and the copy in TCRdb shows in-frame clones only, minus some. The data contain about 220,000 clones, 84% of them seen just once; the ten biggest clones take up approximately 5.1%. Sequenced material: peripheral blood. The receptors here all came from a woman aged 55 to 70 who had recovered from COVID-19. Both conserved end residues are part of each CDR3. Fields, in order: V gene, clone size, D gene, CDR3 length, J gene, CDR3 protein, CDR3 DNA. The D gene is left open where the match is weak. The listing skips clone size in some rows; elsewhere it reads once, few, many or a size class.

TRBV11-2	.	TRBD1	16	TRBJ1-4	CASRRTGGGLREKLFF	TGTGCCAGCAGGCGGACAGGGGGCGGATTGAGAGAAAAACTGTTTTTT
TRBV7-2	once	.	15	TRBJ1-6	CASSLEQGGNSPLHF	TGTGCCAGCAGCTTAGAACAGGGAGGGAATTCACCCCTCCACTTT
TRBV4-1	.	TRBD1	16	TRBJ2-3	CASSQGQAYPSDTQYF	TGCGCCAGCAGCCAGGGACAGGCCTATCCCTCAGATACGCAGTATTTT
TRBV2	once	TRBD2	16	TRBJ2-7	CASSGAAGGPLYEQYF	TGTGCCAGCAGTGGGGCAGCGGGGGGGCCCCTATACGAGCAGTACTTC
TRBV4-1	.	.	16	TRBJ2-3	CASSQDEWGHTDTQYF	TGCGCCAGCAGCCAAGATGAGTGGGGGCACACAGATACGCAGTATTTT
TRBV7-9	.	.	15	TRBJ1-3	CASRDSPYSGNTIYF	TGTGCCAGCAGGGACAGCCCTTACTCTGGAAACACCATATATTTT
TRBV7-2	.	.	13	TRBJ2-2	CASNRWGVGELFF	TGTGCCAGCAACCGCTGGGGCGTCGGGGAGCTGTTTTTT
TRBV7-9	few	TRBD1	15	TRBJ1-3	CASSRSTGGRNTIYF	TGTGCCAGCAGTCGTTCGACAGGGGGGAGAAACACCATATATTTT
TRBV2	.	.	14	TRBJ2-2	CASSAPANTGELFF	TGTGCCAGCAGTGCCCCGGCGAACACCGGGGAGCTGTTTTTT
TRBV14	.	.	13	TRBJ2-3	CASSQDLGDTQYF	TGTGCCAGCAGCCAAGATCTAGGAGATACGCAGTATTTT
TRBV15	.	.	15	TRBJ2-3	CATSRGQGNTDTQYF	TGTGCCACCAGCAGAGGCCAGGGAAACACAGATACGCAGTATTTT
TRBV2	.	TRBD2	15	TRBJ2-3	CASSSGRGGTDTQYF	TGTGCCAGCAGCTCAGGGCGGGGGGGAACAGATACGCAGTATTTT
TRBV6-5	.	.	15	TRBJ1-1	CASSYSRGGTTEAFF	TGTGCCAGCAGTTACTCGAGGGGGGGAACGACTGAAGCTTTCTTT
TRBV2	.	.	13	TRBJ2-7	CASSEARAYEQYF	TGTGCCAGCAGTGAAGCCAGGGCTTACGAGCAGTACTTC
TRBV6-5	.	.	14	TRBJ1-1	CASKGDVKDTEAFF	TGTGCCAGCAAAGGGGATGTTAAGGACACTGAAGCTTTCTTT
TRBV27	.	.	16	TRBJ1-6	CASTHREGSYNSPLHF	TGTGCCAGCACCCATCGGGAGGGCTCCTATAATTCACCCCTCCACTTT
TRBV5-1	once	TRBD2	15	TRBJ2-7	CASSWGTSGDYEQYF	TGCGCCAGCAGCTGGGGGACTAGCGGGGATTACGAGCAGTACTTC
TRBV5-8	.	.	15	TRBJ1-4	CASSFSGGPNEKLFF	TGTGCCAGCAGCTTCTCGGGGGGGCCTAATGAAAAACTGTTTTTT
TRBV18	.	TRBD2	17	TRBJ2-3	CASSPPPSGTFTDTQYF	TGTGCCAGCTCACCACCCCCTAGCGGGACCTTCACAGATACGCAGTATTTT
TRBV9	.	.	15	TRBJ1-5	CASSTTLDSDQPQHF	TGTGCCAGCAGCACAACCCTGGACAGCGATCAGCCCCAGCATTTT
TRBV2	.	TRBD2	16	TRBJ2-3	CASSITAGGPPDTQYF	TGTGCCAGCTCTATTACTGCGGGGGGGCCCCCCGATACGCAGTATTTT
TRBV7-9	.	TRBD2	14	TRBJ2-5	CASSLGLAGGAQYF	TGTGCCAGCAGCCTCGGACTAGCGGGGGGGGCCCAGTACTTC
TRBV29-1	.	.	14	TRBJ2-7	CSVGIPTDPYEQYF	TGCAGCGTTGGGATTCCGACTGACCCCTACGAGCAGTACTTC
TRBV25-1	once	.	16	TRBJ1-4	CASSEYKRGLDEKLFF	TGTGCCAGCAGTGAATATAAGCGGGGGCTCGATGAAAAACTGTTTTTT
TRBV30	.	TRBD2	15	TRBJ2-5	CAWSASGGAVETQYF	TGTGCCTGGAGTGCTAGCGGGGGGGCCGTAGAGACCCAGTACTTC
TRBV7-2	.	.	13	TRBJ1-1	CASSQDRNTEAFF	TGTGCCAGCAGCCAGGACAGGAACACTGAAGCTTTCTTT
TRBV29-1	.	TRBD1	14	TRBJ1-2	CSVGWDRALYGYTF	TGCAGCGTTGGGTGGGACAGAGCGCTCTATGGCTACACCTTC
TRBV14	.	TRBD1	15	TRBJ2-3	CASSQLQGLTDTQYF	TGTGCCAGCAGCCAATTACAGGGGCTCACAGATACGCAGTATTTT
TRBV9	.	.	15	TRBJ2-2	CASSVVRGGTGELFF	TGTGCCAGCAGCGTAGTGAGGGGAGGCACCGGGGAGCTGTTTTTT
TRBV5-5	.	.	13	TRBJ2-5	CASSLRSQETQYF	TGTGCCAGCAGCTTGCGCAGCCAAGAGACCCAGTACTTC
TRBV10-3	few	TRBD2	16	TRBJ2-2	CAINNSTSGNTGELFF	TGTGCCATCAACAACTCGACTAGCGGGAACACCGGGGAGCTGTTTTTT
TRBV27	.	TRBD1	15	TRBJ1-2	CASSRMGQGENGYTF	TGTGCCAGCAGTCGCATGGGACAGGGGGAAAATGGCTACACCTTC
TRBV18	.	TRBD1	16	TRBJ1-2	CASSPYTGQGSSGYTF	TGTGCCAGCTCACCGTATACGGGACAGGGTTCGAGCGGCTACACCTTC
TRBV5-5	once	TRBD2	18	TRBJ2-3	CASRADPPGLAVPDTQYF	TGTGCCAGCAGGGCTGACCCTCCGGGACTAGCGGTACCAGATACGCAGTATTTT
TRBV7-9	few	TRBD2	16	TRBJ2-3	CASSPRGLAGADTQYF	TGTGCCAGCAGCCCTCGGGGACTAGCGGGGGCAGATACGCAGTATTTT